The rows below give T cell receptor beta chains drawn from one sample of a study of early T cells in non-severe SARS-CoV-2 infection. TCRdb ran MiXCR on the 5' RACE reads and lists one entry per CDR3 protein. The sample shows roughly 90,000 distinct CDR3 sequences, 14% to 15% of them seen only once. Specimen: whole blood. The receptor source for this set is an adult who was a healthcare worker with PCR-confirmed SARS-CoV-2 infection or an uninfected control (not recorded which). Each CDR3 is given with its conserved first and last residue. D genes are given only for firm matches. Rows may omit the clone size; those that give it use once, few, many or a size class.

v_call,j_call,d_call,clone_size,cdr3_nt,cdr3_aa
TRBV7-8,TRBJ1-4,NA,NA,TGTGCCAGCAGCCCCCCAGGGCATAATGAAAAACTGTTTTTT,CASSPPGHNEKLFF
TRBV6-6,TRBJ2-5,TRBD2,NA,TGTGCCAGCAGTTACCTGGCTAGCGGGGGACAAGAGACCCAGTACTTC,CASSYLASGGQETQYF
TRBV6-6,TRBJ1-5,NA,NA,TGTGCCAGCAGTTTTGACAGCCAGCAGCCCCAGCATTTT,CASSFDSQQPQHF
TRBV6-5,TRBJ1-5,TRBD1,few,TGTGCCAGCAGAAGAGACAGGGAAGGTCAGCCCCAGCATTTT,CASRRDREGQPQHF
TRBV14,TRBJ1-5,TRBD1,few,TGTGCCAGCAGCGGGACAGGGTGGAATCAGCCCCAGCATTTT,CASSGTGWNQPQHF
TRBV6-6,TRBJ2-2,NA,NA,TGTGCCAGCAGTCGGATATCCGGGGAGCTGTTTTTT,CASSRISGELFF
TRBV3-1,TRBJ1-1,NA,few,TGTGCCAGCAGCCAAGCAGACGGTGAAGCTTTCTTT,CASSQADGEAFF
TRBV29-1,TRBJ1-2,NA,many,TGCAGCGTTGGGGGGGGCTCTGCCTATGGCTACACCTTC,CSVGGGSAYGYTF
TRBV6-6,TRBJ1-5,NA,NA,TGTGCCAGCAGGCTACCGGGTCCTGGGAATCAGCCCCAGCATTTT,CASRLPGPGNQPQHF
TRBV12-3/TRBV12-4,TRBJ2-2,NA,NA,TGTGCCAGCAGTCCGGACCGAGCCGGGGAGCTGTGTTTT,CASSPDRAGELCF
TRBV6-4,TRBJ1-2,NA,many,TGTGCCAGCAGTGGACAGGCGCACTATGGCTACACCTTC,CASSGQAHYGYTF
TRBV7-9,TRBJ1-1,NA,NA,TGTGCCAGCAGCTCCAGCCCTGGACAGCGGGTCACTGAAGCTTTCTTT,CASSSSPGQRVTEAFF
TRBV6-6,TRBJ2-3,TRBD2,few,TGTGCCAGCAACTTAGCTAGCGGTACAGATACGCAGTATTTT,CASNLASGTDTQYF
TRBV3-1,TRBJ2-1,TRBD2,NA,TGTGCCAGCAGACACACTAGCGGGGGGCCGCTTTACAATGAGCAGTTCTTC,CASRHTSGGPLYNEQFF
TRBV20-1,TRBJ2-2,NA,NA,TGCAGTGCCACCCCCTCCTCCGGGACCGGGGAGCTGTTTTTT,CSATPSSGTGELFF
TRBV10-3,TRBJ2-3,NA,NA,TGTGCCATCAGTGTCTCCTACACAGATACGCAGTATTTT,CAISVSYTDTQYF
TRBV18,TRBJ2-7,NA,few,TGTGCCAGCTCACCACCACGCCTCGGGGGACGGCCTCGCTACGAGCAGTACTTC,CASSPPRLGGRPRYEQYF
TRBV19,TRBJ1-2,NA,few,TGTGCCAGTAGTCTTCTTCAGAACGGTTATGTCAATGGCTACACCTTC,CASSLLQNGYVNGYTF
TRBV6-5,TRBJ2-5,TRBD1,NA,TGTGCCAGCAGTTACTCGAGACAGGGGCAAGAGACCCAGTACTTC,CASSYSRQGQETQYF
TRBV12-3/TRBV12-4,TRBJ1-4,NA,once,TGTGCCAGCAGTTGGGCAGGAGGGCAGAATGAAAAACTGTTTTTT,CASSWAGGQNEKLFF
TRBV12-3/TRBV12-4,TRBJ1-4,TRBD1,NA,TGTGCCAGCAGCCCAGGGACAGGGGGAGAAAAACTGTTTTTT,CASSPGTGGEKLFF
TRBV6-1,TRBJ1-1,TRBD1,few,TGTGCCAGCAGGGGGACAGGGTACACGAACACTGAAGCTTTCTTT,CASRGTGYTNTEAFF